This T cell receptor (beta chain) was identified during a study of blood T cell repertoires in COVID-19. Study details: The United States, Italy and Spain were the sources of the acute and convalescent COVID-19 samples. T cells, B-cell-depleted T cells, or PBMCs supplied cDNA or gDNA.

Libraries were prepared by immunoSEQ multiplex PCR; TCRdb keeps only in-frame clonotypes and omits some of them. Found here are over 200,000 clones, approximately 85% of them singletons; the top ten hold approximately 8%. The sequence was collected from a woman aged 45 to 65 with active or convalescent COVID-19. Sequenced sample: peripheral blood.

CDR3 amino acids: CASSRPGLAYEQYF. CDR3 DNA: TGTGCCAGCAGTCGCCCGGGACTAGCCTACGAGCAGTACTTC. The genes are TRBV28 and TRBJ2-7; 8 bases fit TRBD2. The CDR3 contains 14 residues. V trimming: 5 bases; J trimming: 2 bases; junction bases outside the gene matches: 5. Germline V gene data show CDR1 as MDHEN and CDR2 as SYDVKM.